This paragraph reports one T cell receptor (beta chain). Its target is not known. CDR1 is SQVTM and CDR2 is ANQGSEA in the germline V gene. The length of the CDR3 is 13 residues. This sample is drawn from a study of CXCR3-negative and CXCR3-positive naive CD8 T cells. Turning to the study itself: The study obtained 140 million or so TRB reads, about 1.5 +/- 0.3 million per library.

Study findings and constraints: TRBV-TRBJ usage was similar across naive CXCR3 subsets but distinct in memory cells. TRB CDR3s of CXCR3-positive naive cells were more hydrophobic than those of CXCR3-negative naive cells.

Definition of naive CD8+ T cells rested on a CD45RO-CCR7+CD27+CD95- profile. Carrying UMI labels, the TRB cDNA libraries were prepared through 5' RACE. Following a re-call of the 5' RACE reads, TCRdb has one entry per CDR3 protein and lacks DNA. This table lists some 130,000 distinct CDR3 sequences. This TCR came from a human donor in good health. Some clones in this sample may be carry-over from other donors' samples. Sequencing was done on a sample of naive CXCR3+ CD8+ T cells from blood. Subset reported: CD45RO-CCR7+CD27+CD95- naive CD8+ T cells expressing CXCR3 (TNR3+). This rearrangement joins TRBV29-1 to TRBJ1-2. The CDR3 region is CSVENGNNYGYTF.